A single sample gave rise to the 5 T cell receptor beta chains below, sequenced in a study of shared clonotypes between healthy human individuals. CD45RO-negative, CCR7-selected cells formed the naive CD8 fraction, which excluded terminally differentiated effector memory CD45RA+ cells. The method was immunoSEQ multiplex PCR; TCRdb's version includes in-frame clones alone and lacks a portion of them. The data show around 2,000,000 clones, around 96% seen once. The sequenced sample consisted of naive CD8+ T cells sorted from blood. These receptors originate from a man aged 18 to 29 in good health.

V is TRBV5-4 and J is TRBJ2-7; a weak D match, TRBD2 (5 bases). The CDR3 extends over 14 amino acids. Germline V gene sequence: CDR1 SGHNT, CDR2 YYREEE (reference sequence). Trimming removed 3 bases from V and 7 bases from J, with 17 bases in between. CDR3 coding DNA: TGTGCCAGCAGCTCGGGGTGGAACAACCTAGAGCAGTACTTC. Translating it yields CASSSGWNNLEQYF.

This chain connects TRBV4-1 to TRBJ1-2; D remains ambiguous. Germline CDR1 MGHRA, CDR2 YSYEKL. V lost 4 bases and J lost 0, with 12 bases in between. This CDR3 contains 15 residues. CDR3 protein: CASSPLTRANYGYTF. The CDR3 nucleotides are TGCGCCAGCAGCCCCCTTACGCGAGCTAACTATGGCTACACCTTC.

The V call is TRBV6-5, the J call TRBJ2-2; maybe TRBD1 (6 bases). CDR1 MNHEY and CDR2 SVGAGI come from the germline V gene. This CDR3 is 16 amino acids long. Trimming cost V 2 bases and J 2 bases, with 12 bases left between them. CDR3: CASSYVWDTNTGELFF. CDR3 in DNA: TGTGCCAGCAGTTACGTCTGGGACACCAACACCGGGGAGCTGTTTTTT.

Regarding this clone: The sample carries other DNA sequences with the same CDR3. The chain couples TRBV5-4 to TRBJ1-1; D gene uncertain. The CDR3 runs 13 residues. The V gene lost 0 bases and the J gene lost 5 bases, with 8 bases spanning the gap. Germline CDR1 SGHNT, CDR2 YYREEE (reference sequence). The CDR3 region is CASSLAPGTEAFF. The CDR3 DNA reads as TGTGCCAGCAGCTTGGCGCCGGGGACTGAAGCTTTCTTT.

CDR3 DNA: TGTGCCAGTAGTATAGAACCAGGGGGCAACTATGGCTACACCTTC. As protein: CASSIEPGGNYGYTF. The gene calls are TRBV19 and TRBJ1-2, with 8 bases matching TRBD1. Germline assignment: CDR1 LNHDA and CDR2 SQIVND (reference sequence). This CDR3 has 15 amino acids. V shed 0 bases, J shed 2 bases, and the junction held 2 bases outside the gene matches.